The table lists the clone carrying this T cell receptor (beta chain) with a few counts. Authors' processing steps: Reference gene primer amplification in the assay estimated nucleated cell counts. Sequencing used immunoSEQ multiplex PCR; TCRdb keeps in-frame clones, though not all of them. For V, J and clone size, that table is used; D and trimming come from the DNA. The sample includes 250,000 or so clones, 85% to 90% of them seen just once. This sample is drawn from a study of blood T cell repertoires in COVID-19. Study background: T cells, B-cell-depleted T cells, or PBMCs provided the cDNA or gDNA that served as material.

Seattle's enrolled individuals joined amid active infection and were then monitored longitudinally. The receptor was isolated from a woman aged 55-75 years with COVID-19, enrolled during active disease. Sequenced material: peripheral blood.

In DNA, the CDR3 is TGTGCCAGCAGCCACCGCGGGGGAAGTGAGCAGTTCTTC. Translated, it gives CASSHRGGSEQFF. V and J are TRBV6-2 or TRBV6-3 and TRBJ2-1, with 7 bases that match TRBD2. V was pared by 6 bases and J by 9 bases, with 8 bases of the junction left unmatched. Germline V gene lookup returns CDR1 MNHEY and CDR2 SVGEGT. The CDR3 spans 13 residues.